This TCR beta chain was sequenced in a study of shared clonotypes between healthy human individuals. Study-wide background: Each donor had three CD4 naive, three CD4 memory, two CD8 naive and one CD8 memory plate.

The protocol was immunoSEQ multiplex PCR, while the TCRdb copy is restricted to in-frame clones and leaves out a portion. The table has some 980,000 clones, about three quarters seen once. Deletions cut 7 bases from V and 3 bases from J, with 19 bases between. The CDR3 is made up of 15 amino acids. From germline, CDR1 is MNHEY and CDR2 SVGAGI. The study separated CD4+ cells into CD45RA+ naive and CD45RA-negative memory subsets. This sequence joins TRBV6-5 and TRBJ2-7; weak D call: TRBD1 (6 bases). The TCR was taken from a man between 18 and 29 years old in good health. The sample taken for sequencing was memory CD4+ T cells sorted from blood. Subset indicated: CD45RA-negative fraction. In DNA, the CDR3 is TGTGCCAGCACCATACCGGTGACAGGATTCTACGAGCAGTACTTC. Translation: CASTIPVTGFYEQYF.